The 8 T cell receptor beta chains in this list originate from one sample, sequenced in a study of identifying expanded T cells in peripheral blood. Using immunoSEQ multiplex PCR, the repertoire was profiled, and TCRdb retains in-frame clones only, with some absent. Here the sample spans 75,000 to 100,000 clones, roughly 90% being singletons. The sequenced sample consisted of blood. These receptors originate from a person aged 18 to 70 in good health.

CDR3 in DNA: TGTGCCAGCACGGGCGGTGACACCGGGGAGCTGTTTTTT. It codes for CASTGGDTGELFF. The V gene is TRBV25-1, the J gene TRBJ2-2, with unresolved D. This CDR3 is 13 amino acids long. Germline CDR1 is MGHDK and CDR2 is SYGVNS. With 7 bases removed from V and 3 bases from J, the gap between germline ends came to 9 bases.

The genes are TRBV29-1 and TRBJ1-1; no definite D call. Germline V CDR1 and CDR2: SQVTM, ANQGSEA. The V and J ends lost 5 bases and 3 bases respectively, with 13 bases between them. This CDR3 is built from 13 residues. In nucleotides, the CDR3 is TGCAGCGTTTCTGGGCGCCTCGACACTGAAGCTTTCTTT. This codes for CSVSGRLDTEAFF.

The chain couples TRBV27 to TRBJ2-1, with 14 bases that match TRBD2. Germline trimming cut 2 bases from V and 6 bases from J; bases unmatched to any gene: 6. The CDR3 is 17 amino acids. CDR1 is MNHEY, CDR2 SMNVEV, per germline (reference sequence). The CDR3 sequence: CASSLRLAGGKSNEQFF. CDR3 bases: TGTGCCAGCAGTTTAAGACTAGCGGGAGGGAAGTCCAATGAGCAGTTCTTC.

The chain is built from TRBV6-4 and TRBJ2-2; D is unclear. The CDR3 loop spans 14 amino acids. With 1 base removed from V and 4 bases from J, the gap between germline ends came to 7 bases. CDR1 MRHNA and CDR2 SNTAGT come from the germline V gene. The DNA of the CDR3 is TGTGCCAGCAGTGACTTTTCAGGCACCGGGGAGCTGTTTTTT. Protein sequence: CASSDFSGTGELFF.

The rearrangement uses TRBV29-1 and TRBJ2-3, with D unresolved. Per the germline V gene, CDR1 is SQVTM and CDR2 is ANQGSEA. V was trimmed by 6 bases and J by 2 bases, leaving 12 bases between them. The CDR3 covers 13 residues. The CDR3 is CSVEIGDTDTQYF. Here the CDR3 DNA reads TGCAGCGTGGAGATTGGAGACACAGATACGCAGTATTTT.

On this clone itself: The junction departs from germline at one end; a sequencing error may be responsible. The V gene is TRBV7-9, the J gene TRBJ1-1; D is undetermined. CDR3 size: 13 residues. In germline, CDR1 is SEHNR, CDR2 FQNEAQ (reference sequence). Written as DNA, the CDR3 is TGTGCCAGCAGTTTAGTCATGAACACTGAAGCTTTCTTT. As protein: CASSLVMNTEAFF.

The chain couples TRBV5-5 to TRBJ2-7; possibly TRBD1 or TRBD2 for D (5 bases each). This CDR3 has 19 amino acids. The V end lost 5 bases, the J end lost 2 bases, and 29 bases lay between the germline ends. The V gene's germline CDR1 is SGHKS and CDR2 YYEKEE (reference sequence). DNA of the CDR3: TGTGCCAGCAGAATGGGACGAGCCGAAACGTTTATTCACCCCTACGAGCAGTACTTC. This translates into CASRMGRAETFIHPYEQYF.

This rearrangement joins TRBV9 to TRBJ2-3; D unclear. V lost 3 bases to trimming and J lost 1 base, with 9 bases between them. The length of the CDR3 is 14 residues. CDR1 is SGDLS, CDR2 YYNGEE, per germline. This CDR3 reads CASSATLGTDTQYF. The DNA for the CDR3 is TGTGCCAGCAGCGCCACGCTGGGCACAGATACGCAGTATTTT. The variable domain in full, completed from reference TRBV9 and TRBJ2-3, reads DSGVTQTPKHLITATGQRVTLRCSPRSGDLSVYWYQQSLDQGLQFLIQYYNGEERAKGNILERFSAQQFPDLHSELNLSSLELGDSALYFCASSATLGTDTQYFGPGTRLTVL.